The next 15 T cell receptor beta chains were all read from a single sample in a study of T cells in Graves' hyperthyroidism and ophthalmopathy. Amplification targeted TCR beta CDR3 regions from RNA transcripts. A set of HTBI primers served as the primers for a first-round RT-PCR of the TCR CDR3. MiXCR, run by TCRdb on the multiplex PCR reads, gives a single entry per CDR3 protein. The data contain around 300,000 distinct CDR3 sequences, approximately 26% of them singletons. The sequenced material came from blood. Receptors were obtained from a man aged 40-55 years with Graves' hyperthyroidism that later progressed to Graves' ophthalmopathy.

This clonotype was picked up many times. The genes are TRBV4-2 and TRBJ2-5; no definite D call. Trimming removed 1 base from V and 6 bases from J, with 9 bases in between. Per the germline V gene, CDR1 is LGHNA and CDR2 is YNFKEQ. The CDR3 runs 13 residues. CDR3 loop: CASSQVVEKTQYF. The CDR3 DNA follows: TGTGCCAGCAGCCAAGTGGTCGAGAAGACCCAGTACTTC.

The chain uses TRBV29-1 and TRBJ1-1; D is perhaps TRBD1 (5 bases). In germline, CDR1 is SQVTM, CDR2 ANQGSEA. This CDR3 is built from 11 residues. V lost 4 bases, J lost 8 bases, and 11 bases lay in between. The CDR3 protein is CSVVGEWEAFF. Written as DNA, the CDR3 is TGCAGCGTTGTGGGGGAGTGGGAAGCTTTCTTT.

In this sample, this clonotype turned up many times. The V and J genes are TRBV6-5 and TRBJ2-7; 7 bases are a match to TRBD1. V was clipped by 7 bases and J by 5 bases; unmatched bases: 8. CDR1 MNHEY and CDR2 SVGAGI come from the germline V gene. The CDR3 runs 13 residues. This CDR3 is CASTGQLFNEQYF. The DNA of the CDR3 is TGTGCCAGCACGGGACAGTTGTTCAACGAGCAGTACTTC.

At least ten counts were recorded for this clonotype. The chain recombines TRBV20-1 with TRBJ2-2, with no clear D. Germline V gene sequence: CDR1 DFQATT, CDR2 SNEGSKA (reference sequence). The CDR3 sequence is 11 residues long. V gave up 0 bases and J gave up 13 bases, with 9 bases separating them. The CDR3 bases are TGCAGTGCTAGAGATCGGGTATCGCTGTTTTTT. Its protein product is CSARDRVSLFF.

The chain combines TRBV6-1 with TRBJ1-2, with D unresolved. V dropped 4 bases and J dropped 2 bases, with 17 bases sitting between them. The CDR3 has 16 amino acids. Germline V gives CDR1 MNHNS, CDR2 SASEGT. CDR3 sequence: CASSVIRTGGNYGYTF. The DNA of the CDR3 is TGTGCCAGCAGTGTGATAAGAACGGGTGGGAACTATGGCTACACCTTC.

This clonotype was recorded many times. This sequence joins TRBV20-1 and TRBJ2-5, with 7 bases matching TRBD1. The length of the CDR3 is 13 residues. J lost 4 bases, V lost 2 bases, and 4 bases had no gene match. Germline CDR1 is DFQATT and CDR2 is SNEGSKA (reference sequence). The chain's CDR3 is CSARKTGIETQYF. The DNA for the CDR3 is TGCAGTGCTAGAAAGACAGGGATAGAGACCCAGTACTTC.

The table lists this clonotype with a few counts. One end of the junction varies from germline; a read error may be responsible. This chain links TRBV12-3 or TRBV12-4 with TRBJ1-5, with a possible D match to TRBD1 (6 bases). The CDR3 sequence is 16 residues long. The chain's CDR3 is CTSSRWGGEGNQPQHF. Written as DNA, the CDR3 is TGTACCAGCAGCCGGTGGGGGGGCGAAGGCAATCAGCCCCAGCATTTT.

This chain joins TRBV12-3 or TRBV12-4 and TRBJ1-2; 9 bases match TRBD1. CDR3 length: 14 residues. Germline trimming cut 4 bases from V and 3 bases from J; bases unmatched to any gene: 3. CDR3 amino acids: CASSWTGVDYGYTF. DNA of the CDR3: TGTGCCAGCAGTTGGACAGGGGTCGACTATGGCTACACCTTC.

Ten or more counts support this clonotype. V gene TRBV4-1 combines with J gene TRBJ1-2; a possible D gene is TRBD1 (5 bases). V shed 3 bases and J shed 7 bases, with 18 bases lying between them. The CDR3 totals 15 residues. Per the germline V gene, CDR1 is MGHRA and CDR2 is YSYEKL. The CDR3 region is CASSHKREGTAGYTF. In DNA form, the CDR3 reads TGCGCCAGCAGCCATAAGCGGGAGGGGACTGCTGGCTACACCTTC.

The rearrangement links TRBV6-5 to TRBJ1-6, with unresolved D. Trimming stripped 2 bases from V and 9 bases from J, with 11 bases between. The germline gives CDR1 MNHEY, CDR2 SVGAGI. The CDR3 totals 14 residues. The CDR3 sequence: CASSYRGFGSPLHF. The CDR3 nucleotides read TGTGCCAGCAGTTACAGAGGGTTTGGTTCACCCCTCCACTTT.

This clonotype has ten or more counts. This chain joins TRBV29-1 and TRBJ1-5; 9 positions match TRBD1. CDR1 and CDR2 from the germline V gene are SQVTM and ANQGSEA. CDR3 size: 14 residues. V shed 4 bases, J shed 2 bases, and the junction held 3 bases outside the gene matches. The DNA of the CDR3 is TGCAGCGTTGGCACAGGGGGCGGCAATCAGCCCCAGCATTTT. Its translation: CSVGTGGGNQPQHF. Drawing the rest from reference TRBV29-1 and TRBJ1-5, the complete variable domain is SAVISQKPSRDICQRGTSLTIQCQVDSQVTMMFWYRQQPGQSLTLIATANQGSEATYESGFVIDKFPISRPNLTFSTLTVSNMSPEDSSIYLCSVGTGGGNQPQHFGDGTRLSIL.

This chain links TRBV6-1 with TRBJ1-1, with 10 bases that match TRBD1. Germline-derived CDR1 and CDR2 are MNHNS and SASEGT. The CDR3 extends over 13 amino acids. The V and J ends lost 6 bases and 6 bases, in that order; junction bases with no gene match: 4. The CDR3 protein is CASSDRGLSEAFF. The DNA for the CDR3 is TGTGCCAGCAGCGACAGGGGGCTTTCTGAAGCTTTCTTT.

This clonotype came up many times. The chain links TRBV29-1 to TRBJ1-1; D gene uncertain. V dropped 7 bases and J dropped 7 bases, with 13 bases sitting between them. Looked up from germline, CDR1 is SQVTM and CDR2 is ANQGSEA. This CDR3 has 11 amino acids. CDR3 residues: CSAVLTDEAFF. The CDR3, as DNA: TGCAGCGCCGTCCTAACAGATGAAGCTTTCTTT.

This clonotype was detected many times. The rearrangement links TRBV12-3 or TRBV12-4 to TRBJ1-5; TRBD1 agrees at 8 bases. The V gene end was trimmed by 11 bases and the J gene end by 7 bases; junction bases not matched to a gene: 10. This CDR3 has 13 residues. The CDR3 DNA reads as TGTGCCTCCGGCAGGGGGCCCCAACAGCCCCAGCATTTT. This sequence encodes CASGRGPQQPQHF.

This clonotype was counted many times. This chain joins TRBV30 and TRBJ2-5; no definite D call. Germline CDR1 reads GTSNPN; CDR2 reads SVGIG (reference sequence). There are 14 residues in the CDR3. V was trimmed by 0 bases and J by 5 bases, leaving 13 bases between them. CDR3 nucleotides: TGTGCCTGGAGTGTAGGTACTACGTTTGAGACCCAGTACTTC. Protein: CAWSVGTTFETQYF.